This T cell receptor (beta chain) was sequenced during a study of cytomegalovirus exposure and HLA in healthy donors. Looking at the study overall: A data release that came early held 80 million to 95 million unique TCRs from HLA-typed donors.

Worth noting for this clone: The antigen is undetermined.

PCR amplification relied on 60 Vbeta primers (plus 13 Jbeta primers). Here immunoSEQ multiplex PCR was the method, and the copy in TCRdb shows in-frame clones only, minus some. The data show some 270,000 clones, 80% seen once. Overall study results and limits: Clonal expansion was found to be greater in HLA-associated TCR beta chains than in equally common others in a later analysis. The study labeled fewer than 200 TCR beta chains cytomegalovirus-associated.

CDR3 length: 15 amino acids. Donors consisted of healthy bone marrow donors. The rearrangement uses TRBV21-1 and TRBJ2-1; TRBD2 is the table's D call, not checked against the DNA. TRBV21-1 is classified as a pseudogene. The source is a girl aged 2 to 9 in good health and CMV-seronegative. The material sequenced was PBMCs. The CDR3 DNA reads as TGTGCCAGCAGCAAACTAGCGGGGGGGCACAATGAGCAGTTCTTC. Its translation: CASSKLAGGHNEQFF.